The rows below give T cell receptor beta chains drawn from one sample of a study of T cell responses to AZD1222 COVID-19 vaccine. Profiled with immunoSEQ multiplex PCR; TCRdb holds only in-frame clones, not every one. This table has about 130,000 clones, about 89% appearing once. The sequenced sample was peripheral blood, obtained on day 0 of AZD1222 vaccination. These receptors originate from an adult in good health. CDR3s include the opening cysteine and the closing phenylalanine or tryptophan. Each record gives: V gene, J gene, clone size, D gene, CDR3 protein. The D gene is left open where the match is weak. Clone size is stated in some rows and not others, as once, few, many or a class when expanded.

>TRBV27|TRBJ1-1|.|TRBD1
CASRPGTGSNTEAFF
>TRBV7-9|TRBJ2-7|.|TRBD1
CASSAPGQGYEQYF
>TRBV7-9|TRBJ2-7|.|.
CASSLYMNYEQYF
>TRBV5-8|TRBJ1-2|.|.
CASSLGQNYGYTF
>TRBV27|TRBJ2-6|.|TRBD2
CASSLRRLAGLSGANVLTF
>TRBV7-2|TRBJ1-2|.|TRBD1
CASSLGGQGVYTF
>TRBV24-1|TRBJ2-1|once|TRBD1
CATSQTGSIYNEQFF
>TRBV6-2/TRBV6-3|TRBJ2-7|.|.
CASSYSGQAGGNEQYF
>TRBV30|TRBJ2-3|.|.
CACLRGGRTDTQYF
>TRBV6-5|TRBJ1-2|.|.
CASSRRLGNGYTF
>TRBV3-1/TRBV3-2|TRBJ1-2|.|.
CASSPDGNYGYTF
>TRBV2|TRBJ1-1|.|.
CASMAGLNTEAFF
>TRBV5-1|TRBJ2-1|once|.
CASSLDPDNEQFF
>TRBV18|TRBJ1-3|.|TRBD1
CASSRLPGQGSGNTIYF
>TRBV4-2|TRBJ2-1|once|.
CASSPRPPYNEQFF
>TRBV7-8|TRBJ1-2|.|.
CASSSRDGSNYGYTF
>TRBV6-5|TRBJ2-1|few|.
CASSLIAGTYNEQFF
>TRBV5-1|TRBJ1-1|once|TRBD1
CASSLRGTVNTEAFF
>TRBV27|TRBJ1-5|.|TRBD1
CASSLTGARQPQHF
>TRBV19|TRBJ2-1|.|.
CASSTDSPYNEQFF
>TRBV11-2|TRBJ1-6|.|TRBD1
CASSRQSTGDSPLHF
>TRBV5-8|TRBJ1-2|.|.
CASSLAFGAHPPTF
>TRBV7-7|TRBJ2-5|.|.
CASSLLQGGEGVETQYF